This TCR beta chain was found in a study of CD8 T cells in ankylosing spondylitis. TCRdb reanalysed the 5' RACE reads using MiXCR and keeps one entry per CDR3 protein. This table has 250,000 or so distinct CDR3 sequences, under 30% appearing once. Deletions cut 11 bases from V and 5 bases from J, with 19 bases between. This CDR3 has 13 residues. Germline V CDR1 and CDR2: SGHVS, FQNEAQ. Sequencing was done on a sample of blood, either unsorted or a sorted T cell fraction (not recorded which). The receptor was isolated from a male donor with ankylosing spondylitis or in good health (not recorded which). The chain combines TRBV7-8 with TRBJ2-7; weak D call: TRBD1 (6 bases). The CDR3 region is CALAMGAANEQYF. The CDR3 bases are TGTGCCCTTGCTATGGGGGCGGCTAACGAGCAGTACTTC.